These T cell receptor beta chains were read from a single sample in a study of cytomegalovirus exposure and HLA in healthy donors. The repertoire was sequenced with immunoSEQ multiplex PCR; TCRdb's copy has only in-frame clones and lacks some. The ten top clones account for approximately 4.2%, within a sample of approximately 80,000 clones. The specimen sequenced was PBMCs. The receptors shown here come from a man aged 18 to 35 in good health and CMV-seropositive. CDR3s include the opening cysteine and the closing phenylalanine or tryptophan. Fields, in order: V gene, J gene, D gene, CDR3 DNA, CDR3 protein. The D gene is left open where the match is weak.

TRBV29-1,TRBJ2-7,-,TGCAGCGTTAACACAGGATACGAGCAGTACTTC,CSVNTGYEQYF
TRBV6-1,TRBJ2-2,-,TGTGCCAGCAGTGAAGATCCGGGTGCCGGGGAGCTGTTTTTT,CASSEDPGAGELFF
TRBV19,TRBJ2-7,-,TGTGCCAGTAGTCGAGAGACAGGTCAGCCCTACGAGCAGTACTTC,CASSRETGQPYEQYF
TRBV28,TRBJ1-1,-,TGTGCCAGCAGTCGGTACCCAGGGGAAGGGTACACTGAAGCTTTCTTT,CASSRYPGEGYTEAFF
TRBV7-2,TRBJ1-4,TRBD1,TGTGCCAGCAGCCGGGACAGGGGAAATGAAAAACTGTTTTTT,CASSRDRGNEKLFF
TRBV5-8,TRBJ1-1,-,TGTGCCAGCAGCTTCTTCATTAGGAGCCATGAAGCTTTCTTT,CASSFFIRSHEAFF
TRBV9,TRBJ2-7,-,TGTGCCAGCAGCGCCTATCACTCCTCCTTAAGGGGGAACGAGCAGTACTTC,CASSAYHSSLRGNEQYF
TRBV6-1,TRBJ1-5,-,TGTGCCAGCACTGGACAGAATAGCAATCAGCCCCAGCATTTT,CASTGQNSNQPQHF
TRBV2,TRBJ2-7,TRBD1,TGTGCCAGCAGTGACGACAGGGCTAGTGGGGGCGAGCAGTACTTC,CASSDDRASGGEQYF
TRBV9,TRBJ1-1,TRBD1,TGTGCCAGCACCCAGACAGGGGAGAACACTGAAGCTTTCTTT,CASTQTGENTEAFF
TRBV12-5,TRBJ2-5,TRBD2,TGTGCTAGTGCCACCGGGACTAGCGGGGGGGAAGAGACCCAGTACTTC,CASATGTSGGEETQYF
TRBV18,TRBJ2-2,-,TGTGCCAGCTCCGAAATCCTAGACCGGGGCGGGGAGCTGTTTTTT,CASSEILDRGGELFF
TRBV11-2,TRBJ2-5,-,TGTGCCAGCAGCTTAGACCCGGGTCAGAGGGAGACCCAGTACTTC,CASSLDPGQRETQYF
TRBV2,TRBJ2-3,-,TGTGCCAGCAGTGTCCAGGGGGAGGCAGATACGCAGTATTTT,CASSVQGEADTQYF
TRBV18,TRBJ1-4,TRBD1,TGTGCCAGCTCACCACCGAGTCGACAGGGGGATGAAAAACTGTTTTTT,CASSPPSRQGDEKLFF
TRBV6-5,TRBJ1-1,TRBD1,TGTGCCAGCAGTTACTCGACTAGGGGGCGCGAAGCTTTCTTT,CASSYSTRGREAFF
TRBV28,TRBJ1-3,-,TGTGCCAGTGCGTCTGGAAACACCATATATTTT,CASASGNTIYF
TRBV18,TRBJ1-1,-,TGTGCCAGCTCACCGTTCCTCACTGAAGCTTTCTTT,CASSPFLTEAFF
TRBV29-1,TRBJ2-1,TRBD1,TGCAGCGTTAATACAGGGGACAATGAGCAGTTCTTC,CSVNTGDNEQFF
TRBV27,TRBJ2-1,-,TGTGCCAGCAGGGACAGCTCCTACAATGAGCAGTTCTTC,CASRDSSYNEQFF
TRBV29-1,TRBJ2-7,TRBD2,TGCAGCGTCAACATCGGGGCTAGCGGGAGGCTGGCGTTGTACTTC,CSVNIGASGRLALYF
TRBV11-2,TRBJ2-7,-,TGTGCCAGCAGAAAAGCCGGGGAAAGCTCCTACGAGCAGTACTTC,CASRKAGESSYEQYF
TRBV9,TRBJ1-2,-,TGTGCCAGCAGCATAAGGGAGGAGGACTATGGCTACACCTTC,CASSIREEDYGYTF
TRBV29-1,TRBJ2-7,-,TGCAGCGTTGAACTCGGGAGCTACGAGCAGTACTTC,CSVELGSYEQYF
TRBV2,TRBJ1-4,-,TGTGCCAGCAAACAGGGTATCACTAATGAAAAACTGTTTTTT,CASKQGITNEKLFF
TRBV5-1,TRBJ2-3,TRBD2,TGCGCCAGCACAGCGAGAGGCGGGAGTTCTACAGATACGCAGTATTTT,CASTARGGSSTDTQYF
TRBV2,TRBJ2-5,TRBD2,TGTGCCACCCTAGAGCCTTGGACTAGCGGAGAAGAGACCCAGTACTTC,CATLEPWTSGEETQYF
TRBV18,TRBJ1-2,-,TGTGCCAGCTCACCATCTGACAAACGCGGCTACACCTTC,CASSPSDKRGYTF
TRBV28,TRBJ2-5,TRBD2,TGTGCCAGCAGTACTTCTAGCGGGACGGAGACCCAGTACTTC,CASSTSSGTETQYF
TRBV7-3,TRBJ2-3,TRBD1,TGTGCCAGCAGCCCGCTGGTGACAGGGGGCACAGATACGCAGTATTTT,CASSPLVTGGTDTQYF
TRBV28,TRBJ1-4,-,TGTGCCAGCACCTCTACGGGGGGTGCTAATGAAAAACTGTTTTTT,CASTSTGGANEKLFF
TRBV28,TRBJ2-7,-,TGTGCCAGCAGCTATCTCGGAGAGGGTGGCTACGAGCAGTACTTC,CASSYLGEGGYEQYF
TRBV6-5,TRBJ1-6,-,TGTGCCAGCAGCAACGAGGGGGTTAGTTCACCCCTCCACTTT,CASSNEGVSSPLHF
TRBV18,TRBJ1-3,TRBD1,TGTGCCAGCTCACCACGTGGGACAGGGTCTGGAAACACCATATATTTT,CASSPRGTGSGNTIYF
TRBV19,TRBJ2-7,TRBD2,TGTGCCAGTAGTACTCAGACTAGCGCAAGAGCCTACGAGCAGTACTTC,CASSTQTSARAYEQYF
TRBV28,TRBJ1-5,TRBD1,TGTGCCAGCTTTTCTCCGGGACAGGGGGCAGATCAGCCCCAGCATTTT,CASFSPGQGADQPQHF
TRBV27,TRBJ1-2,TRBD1,TGTGCCAGCAGTTCCGACAGGGCTCCGTATGGCTACACCTTC,CASSSDRAPYGYTF
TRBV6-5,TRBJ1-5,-,TGTGCCAGCAGGAGTCATCGCAATCAGCCCCAGCATTTT,CASRSHRNQPQHF
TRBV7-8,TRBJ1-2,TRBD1,TGTGCCAGCAGCTTACAGGGGGCTCATCATAACTATGGCTACACCTTC,CASSLQGAHHNYGYTF
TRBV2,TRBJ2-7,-,TGTGCCAGCAGTGAAGCCGGGATCGGGGCCTACGAGCAGTACTTC,CASSEAGIGAYEQYF
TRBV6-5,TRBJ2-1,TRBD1,TGTGCCAGCAGTCCGGGACAGGGGGGTATTGAGCAGTTCTTC,CASSPGQGGIEQFF
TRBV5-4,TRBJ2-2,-,TGTGCCAGCAGCCCAGGGATGGTAGACGGGGAGCTGTTTTTT,CASSPGMVDGELFF
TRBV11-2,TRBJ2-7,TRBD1,TGTGCCAGCAGCTCTCAGCTCGGGACAGCCTACGAGCAGTACTTC,CASSSQLGTAYEQYF
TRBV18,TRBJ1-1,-,TGTGCCAGCTCACCGATGCAGGGTGACACTGAAGCTTTCTTT,CASSPMQGDTEAFF
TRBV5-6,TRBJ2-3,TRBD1,TGTGCCAGCAGCTTGGGTTGGGGGGGACAGGGAGAAGATACGCAGTATTTT,CASSLGWGGQGEDTQYF
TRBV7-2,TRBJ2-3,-,TGTGCCAGCAGCTTAGCTAGGACACGCACAGATACGCAGTATTTT,CASSLARTRTDTQYF
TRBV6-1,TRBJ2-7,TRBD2,TGTGCCAGCAGTGATCCTTGGACTAGCGCCCACTTCTCCTACGAGCAGTACTTC,CASSDPWTSAHFSYEQYF
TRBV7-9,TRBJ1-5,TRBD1,TGTGCCAGCAGCTTGACAGGGAACCAGCCCCAGCATTTT,CASSLTGNQPQHF
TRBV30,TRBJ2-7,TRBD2,TGTGCCTGGAGTGTAATCGAGCGGGGGAACGAGCAGTACTTC,CAWSVIERGNEQYF
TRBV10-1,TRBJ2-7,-,TGCGCCAGCAGTGATACAGTGGAGGGTCCCGGAGAGCAGTACTTC,CASSDTVEGPGEQYF
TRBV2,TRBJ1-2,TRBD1,TGTGCCAGCAGTGACTCGTTCTCAGGGGGGTACTATGGCTACACCTTC,CASSDSFSGGYYGYTF
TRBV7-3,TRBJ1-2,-,TGTGCCAGCAGCTTGGTCACGGGGGACTATGGCTACACCTTC,CASSLVTGDYGYTF
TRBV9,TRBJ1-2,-,TGTGCCAGCAGCGTAGGAGCGGACAGACAGATGTATGGCTACACCTTC,CASSVGADRQMYGYTF